This passage covers 19 T cell receptor beta chains from one sample sequenced in a study of blood T cell repertoires in COVID-19. Sequencing used immunoSEQ multiplex PCR; TCRdb keeps in-frame clones, though not all of them. The table includes 250,000 to 400,000 clones, approximately 88% detected once. Sequencing was carried out using peripheral blood. All receptors derive from a woman aged 25 to 39 with COVID-19, enrolled during active disease.

The chain employs TRBV6-4 and TRBJ1-4, with D possibly TRBD1 on 5 matching bases. The CDR3 totals 14 residues. Germline-derived CDR1 and CDR2 are MRHNA and SNTAGT. Trimming cost V 0 bases and J 4 bases, with 6 bases left between them. The CDR3 coding sequence is TGTGCCAGCAGTGACTCTCAGGGTAATGAAAAACTGTTTTTT. This encodes CASSDSQGNEKLFF.

CDR3 in amino acids: CAWKGGRGRNYGYTF. In DNA form, the CDR3 reads TGTGCCTGGAAAGGAGGTCGTGGACGAAACTATGGCTACACCTTC. This chain connects TRBV30 to TRBJ1-2, with D hard to call. This CDR3 comprises 15 residues. Germline CDR1 reads GTSNPN; CDR2 reads SVGIG (reference sequence). V dropped 4 bases and J dropped 2 bases, with 17 bases sitting between them.

V usage is TRBV7-9 and J usage is TRBJ1-1; 7 bases are shared with TRBD1. Germline V CDR1 and CDR2: SEHNR, FQNEAQ (reference sequence). V was pared by 2 bases and J by 6 bases, with 6 bases of the junction left unmatched. This CDR3 spans 14 amino acids. In DNA form, the CDR3 reads TGTGCCAGCAGCTTAAGTGTACAGGGGCCTGAAGCTTTCTTT. Its translation: CASSLSVQGPEAFF.

V gene TRBV7-9 combines with J gene TRBJ1-6, with D possibly TRBD1 on 6 matching bases. Germline lookup yields CDR1 SEHNR and CDR2 FQNEAQ (reference sequence). Between the trimmed V and J ends, which lost 2 bases and 10 bases, there was a span of 15 bases. The CDR3 contains 15 residues. CDR3 region: CASSLWGLRDSPLHF. For the CDR3, the DNA is TGTGCCAGCAGCTTATGGGGGCTCAGGGACTCACCCCTCCACTTT. The full variable domain, completed using reference TRBV7-9 and TRBJ1-6, is DTGVSQNPRHKITKRGQNVTFRCDPISEHNRLYWYRQTLGQGPEFLTYFQNEAQLEKSRLLSDRFSAERPKGSFSTLEIQRTEQGDSAMYLCASSLWGLRDSPLHFGNGTRLTVT.

The chain uses TRBV28 and TRBJ2-3; a possible D gene is TRBD2 (5 bases). The CDR3 is 12 amino acids. The V end lost 3 bases, the J end lost 6 bases, and 7 bases lay between the germline ends. Looked up from germline, CDR1 is MDHEN and CDR2 is SYDVKM. The CDR3 reads CASSFGVDTQYF. CDR3 nucleotides: TGTGCCAGCAGTTTCGGGGTGGATACGCAGTATTTT.

J is TRBJ1-2 and V is TRBV5-1, with D possibly TRBD1 on 6 matching bases. V was clipped by 2 bases and J by 4 bases, with 15 bases between them. CDR3 size: 15 residues. Germline V gene data show CDR1 as SGHRS and CDR2 as YFSETQ. The CDR3 DNA reads as TGCGCCAGCAGCTTAACCGACAGGCCGACCTATGGCTACACCTTC. This sequence encodes CASSLTDRPTYGYTF.

The chain couples TRBV11-2 to TRBJ2-7; D call uncertain. This CDR3 contains 12 residues. Germline V lookup: CDR1 SGHAT, CDR2 FQNNGV. Trimming stripped 2 bases from V and 5 bases from J, with 7 bases between. CDR3 nucleotides: TGTGCCAGCAGCTTACCGGCGGACGAGCAGTACGTC. Amino acid sequence: CASSLPADEQYV.

This clone was detected only once. This chain joins TRBV12-3 or TRBV12-4 and TRBJ1-2; possibly TRBD1 for D (5 bases). V was cut by 2 bases and J by 7 bases, with 8 bases left in between. CDR3 length equals 12 residues. The CDR3 spells CASSLQGGGYTF. In DNA, the CDR3 is TGTGCCAGCAGTTTACAGGGTGGTGGCTACACCTTC.

The chain is built from TRBV15 and TRBJ2-5; 9 nucleotides match TRBD2. Germline V gene data show CDR1 as LNHNV and CDR2 as YYDKDF (reference sequence). This CDR3 spans 15 amino acids. The V gene end was trimmed by 0 bases and the J gene end by 5 bases; junction bases not matched to a gene: 4. CDR3 region: CATSRDPAGGETQYF. CDR3 nucleotide sequence: TGTGCCACCAGCAGAGATCCGGCGGGGGGGGAGACCCAGTACTTC.

V gene TRBV5-4 combines with J gene TRBJ2-7, with a tentative D call TRBD2 (6 bases). The germline gives CDR1 SGHNT, CDR2 YYREEE (reference sequence). Deletions cut 3 bases from V and 0 bases from J, with 13 bases between. The CDR3 loop spans 15 amino acids. CDR3 loop: CASSSAPGDSYEQYF. The CDR3 region has the DNA TGTGCCAGCAGCTCGGCGCCGGGGGACTCCTACGAGCAGTACTTC.

The CDR3 coding sequence is TGTGCCAGCAGCGTAGCGGGACAGGGACCCTACGAGCAGTACTTC. This encodes CASSVAGQGPYEQYF. The chain employs TRBV9 and TRBJ2-7, with 9 bases aligning to TRBD1. The CDR3 has 15 residues. CDR1 SGDLS and CDR2 YYNGEE come from the germline V gene. V dropped 0 bases and J dropped 2; count of bases not matched to a gene: 3.

In its sample, this clone was seen once. The chain is built from TRBV28 and TRBJ1-2; D unresolved. Trimming shortened V by 8 bases and J by 1 base, and 5 bases separated the two germline ends. Germline V lookup: CDR1 MDHEN, CDR2 SYDVKM. This CDR3 comprises 11 residues. In DNA form, the CDR3 reads TGTGCCAGCGAGGGTAACTATGGCTACACCTTC. Its protein product is CASEGNYGYTF.

The genes are TRBV7-6 and TRBJ2-5, with D maybe TRBD2 (6 bases). The CDR3 runs to 13 residues. V was clipped by 8 bases and J by 5 bases, with 15 bases between them. Germline V CDR1 and CDR2: SGHVS, FNYEAQ. The CDR3 nucleotides are TGTGCCAGCTGCCCTGGCGGGGTGGAGACCCAGTACTTC. It specifies CASCPGGVETQYF. Full variable domain (remainder filled in from reference TRBV7-6 and TRBJ2-5): GAGVSQSPRYKVTKRGQDVALRCDPISGHVSLYWYRQALGQGPEFLTYFNYEAQQDKSGLPNDRFSAERPEGSISTLTIQRTEQRDSAMYRCASCPGGVETQYFGPGTRLLVL.

The V gene is TRBV9, the J gene TRBJ1-1, with TRBD1 identical over 8 bases. The CDR3 contains 14 residues. The V and J ends lost 2 bases and 8 bases, in that order; junction bases with no gene match: 8. Germline V lookup: CDR1 SGDLS, CDR2 YYNGEE. CDR3 residues: CASSVLSDREEAFF. As DNA, the CDR3 is TGTGCCAGCAGCGTCCTATCGGACAGGGAGGAAGCTTTCTTT.

This clone was picked up a small number of times. This rearrangement joins TRBV4-1 to TRBJ2-2; D unclear. The V gene's germline CDR1 is MGHRA and CDR2 YSYEKL. Deletions cut 4 bases from V and 1 base from J, with 16 bases between. The CDR3 is 17 residues long. The CDR3 reads CASSPSGRLQNTGELFF. The CDR3 bases are TGCGCCAGCAGCCCATCAGGAAGGTTACAGAACACCGGGGAGCTGTTTTTT.

The V call is TRBV6-6, the J call TRBJ2-2; 9 bases line up with TRBD2. This CDR3 has 16 residues. CDR1 is MNHNY, CDR2 SVGAGI, per germline (reference sequence). Trimming cost V 2 bases and J 6 bases; bases outside gene matches: 7. CDR3 coding DNA: TGTGCCAGCAGTTACGCGGGGGGGGTGAAAGCCGGGGAGCTGTTTTTT. Residues: CASSYAGGVKAGELFF.

This chain joins TRBV27 and TRBJ1-5; 9 nucleotides agree with TRBD1. Germline loops: CDR1 MNHEY, CDR2 SMNVEV (reference sequence). The junction had 12 bases not matched to a gene; V was cut back by 6 bases and J by 6 bases. The CDR3 extends over 16 amino acids. In DNA form, the CDR3 reads TGTGCCAGCAGCTCCCTAGGGGACAGGGTTGGTCAGCCCCAGCATTTT. Translated: CASSSLGDRVGQPQHF.

The J gene is TRBJ2-1, the V gene TRBV5-1, with 8 bases matching TRBD1. The V segment lost 2 bases and the J segment 1 base; nucleotides outside the gene matches: 2. Looked up from germline, CDR1 is SGHRS and CDR2 is YFSETQ. The CDR3 consists of 15 residues. The CDR3 bases are TGCGCCAGCAGCTTACAGGGGGATTCCTACAATGAGCAGTTCTTC. Amino acid sequence: CASSLQGDSYNEQFF.

The genes are TRBV21-1 and TRBJ2-7; TRBD1 reflects the table's D call only, with no check against the DNA. TRBV21-1 has pseudogene status. This CDR3 is built from 16 residues. For the CDR3, the DNA is TGTGCCAGCACCGAAACCGGGGACAGGGGGATTTACGAGCAGTACGTC. Amino acid sequence: CASTETGDRGIYEQYV.